This T cell receptor (beta chain) stems from a study of T cells in Graves' hyperthyroidism and ophthalmopathy. The study's findings and limits: Most thyroid clonotypes with frequency above 0.001 were detected in blood. Ophthalmopathy got predicted by the model a median around 6.8 months before its onset.

Hyperthyroidism was newly diagnosed in patients aged 18 to 65 (duration under 2 months). The CDR3 totals 18 residues. Germline V lookup: CDR1 SGDLS, CDR2 YYNGEE. V lost 0 bases to trimming and J lost 2 bases; unmatched junction nucleotides: 10. RNA transcripts provided the source from which TCR beta CDR3 regions were amplified. Carried out on the TCR CDR3, a first-round RT-PCR used the HTBI primer set. TCRdb redid the calling of the multiplex PCR reads with MiXCR, one entry per CDR3 protein. The profile shows some 720,000 distinct CDR3 sequences, roughly 17% of them singletons. The sample holds a few counts of this clonotype. Its antigen is not known.

This TCR derives from a man between 18 and 29 years old with Graves' hyperthyroidism. The V call is TRBV9, the J call TRBJ2-3; 9 bases map to TRBD2. The sample was blood. The CDR3: CASSVDGRLAEITDTQYF. CDR3 bases: TGTGCCAGCAGCGTAGATGGCAGACTAGCGGAGATCACAGATACGCAGTATTTT.